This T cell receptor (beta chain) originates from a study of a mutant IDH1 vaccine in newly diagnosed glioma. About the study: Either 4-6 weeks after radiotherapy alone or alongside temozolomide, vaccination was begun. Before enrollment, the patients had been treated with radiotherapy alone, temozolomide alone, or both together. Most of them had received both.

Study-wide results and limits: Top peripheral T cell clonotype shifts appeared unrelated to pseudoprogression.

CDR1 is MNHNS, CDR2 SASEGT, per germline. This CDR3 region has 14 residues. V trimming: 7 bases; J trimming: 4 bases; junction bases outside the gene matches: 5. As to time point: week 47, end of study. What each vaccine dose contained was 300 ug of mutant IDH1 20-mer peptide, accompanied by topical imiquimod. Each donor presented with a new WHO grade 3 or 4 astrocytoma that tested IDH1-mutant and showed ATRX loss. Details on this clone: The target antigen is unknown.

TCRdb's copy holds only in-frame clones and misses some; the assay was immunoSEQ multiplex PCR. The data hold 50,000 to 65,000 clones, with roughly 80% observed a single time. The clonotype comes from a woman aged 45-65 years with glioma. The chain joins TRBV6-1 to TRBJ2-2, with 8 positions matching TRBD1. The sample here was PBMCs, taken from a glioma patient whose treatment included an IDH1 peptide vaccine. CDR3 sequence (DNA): TGTGCCAGCAAAGGGACAGGAGTCACCGGGGAGCTGTTTTTT. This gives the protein CASKGTGVTGELFF.